The present entry profiles one T cell receptor beta chain with its context. This sample is part of a study of blood T cell repertoires in COVID-19. Study-wide context: Material from acute and convalescent COVID-19 was sourced from the United States, Italy and Spain.

TCRdb's copy holds only in-frame clones and misses some; the assay was immunoSEQ multiplex PCR. The sample yields 280,000 or so clones, around nine tenths seen once. Participant-reported clinical history was the basis for cohort assignment. Before they entered the study, exposed participants had met a COVID-19 case within 2 weeks. The CDR3 loop spans 15 amino acids. The V gene's germline CDR1 is GTSNPN and CDR2 SVGIG (reference sequence). After removal of 3 bases from V and 2 bases from J, the junction contained 9 bases not matched to a gene. Sequencing input: PBMCs or T cells enriched from blood (not recorded which). The rearrangement links TRBV30 to TRBJ1-2; 7 bases line up with TRBD1. The origin of this receptor is a woman between 50 and 59 years old who had been exposed to COVID-19. The CDR3 region is CAWSRGRTGNYGYTF. The CDR3 bases are TGTGCCTGGAGCCGAGGACGGACAGGAAACTATGGCTACACCTTC. Complete variable domain (other parts from reference TRBV30 and TRBJ1-2): SQTIHQWPATLVQPVGSPLSLECTVEGTSNPNLYWYRQAAGRGLQLLFYSVGIGQISSEVPQNLSASRPQDRQFILSSKKLLLSDSGFYLCAWSRGRTGNYGYTFGSGTRLTVV.